The present entry profiles one TCR beta chain with its context. Its specificity is unknown. The data were taken from a study of T cell responses to AZD1222 COVID-19 vaccine. Pooling of second doses given at about 4 or about 12 weeks was done. Study results and caveats: Donors skewed white British and female; clonal diversity was possibly underestimated.

This CDR3 is built from 15 residues. Germline CDR1 reads SGHRS; CDR2 reads YFSETQ. Trimming removed 0 bases at V and 7 bases at J, with 13 bases between. Generated by immunoSEQ multiplex PCR, the TCRdb table keeps only in-frame clones and is missing some. This sample has 150,000 to 200,000 clones, with 92% found just once. This clonotype originated in an adult who received the AZD1222 COVID-19 vaccine. The source was peripheral blood, collected 28 days after the second AZD1222 dose. The chain joins TRBV5-1 to TRBJ1-4; D perhaps matches TRBD1 (5 bases). CDR3 coding DNA: TGCGCCAGCAGCTTGGGGACGGGGCTTACTGAAAAACTGTTTTTT. Its protein is CASSLGTGLTEKLFF.